Given below is one TCR beta chain in context. V shed 2 bases, J shed 2 bases, and the junction held 4 bases outside the gene matches. The CDR3 is 16 amino acids. Germline values: CDR1 KGHSH, CDR2 LQKENI. The data were obtained in a study of technical replicates of blood from several donors. Clones were read by immunoSEQ multiplex PCR, and TCRdb kept only the in-frame ones, dropping some. The repertoire has tens of thousands of clones, about 91% of them found once; the top ten carry roughly 0.39%. The clonotype comes from a human donor in good health. The chain carries TRBV18 and TRBJ2-7; 12 positions agree with TRBD2. Sequencing input: T cells isolated from PBMCs. CDR3 loop: CASSPEASGRAYEQYF. The CDR3, as DNA: TGTGCCAGCTCACCAGAGGCTAGCGGGAGGGCCTACGAGCAGTACTTC.